This T cell receptor beta chain was identified in a study of CXCR3-negative and CXCR3-positive naive CD8 T cells. Study results and caveats: Memory, not naive, CXCR3-negative and CXCR3-positive cells differed in TRBV-TRBJ usage. Both naive subsets carried similar amounts of surface CD5, so TCR strength was inferred from TRB CDR3 properties. Diversity was high in both naive subsets and much lower in memory cells.

Turning to this clonotype: Its specificity is not known.

The method, 5' RACE with UMI labels, was used to prepare the TRB cDNA libraries. TCRdb reprocessed the 5' RACE reads; each CDR3 protein has one entry and no DNA is given. The listing contains some 130,000 distinct CDR3 sequences. Looked up from germline, CDR1 is SQVTM and CDR2 is ANQGSEA. The CDR3 totals 12 residues. The sequence was collected from a human donor in good health. Some clones in this sample may be carry-over from other donors' samples. Input material: naive CXCR3- CD8+ T cells from blood. Subset in this sample: CD45RO-CCR7+CD27+CD95- naive CD8+ T cells lacking CXCR3 (TNR3-). J is TRBJ2-7 and V is TRBV29-1; the TRBD1 assignment by TCRdb is unverifiable without DNA. The CDR3 sequence is CSVGQGNWEQYF.